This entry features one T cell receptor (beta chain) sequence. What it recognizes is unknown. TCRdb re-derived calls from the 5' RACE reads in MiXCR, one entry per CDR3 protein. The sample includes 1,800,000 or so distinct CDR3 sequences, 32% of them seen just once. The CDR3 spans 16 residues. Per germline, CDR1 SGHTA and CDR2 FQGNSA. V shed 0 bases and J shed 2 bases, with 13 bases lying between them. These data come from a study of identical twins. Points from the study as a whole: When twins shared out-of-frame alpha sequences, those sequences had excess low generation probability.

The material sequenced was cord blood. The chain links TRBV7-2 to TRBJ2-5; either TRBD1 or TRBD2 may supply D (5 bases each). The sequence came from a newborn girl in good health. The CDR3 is CASSLAGERLQETQYF. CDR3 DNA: TGTGCCAGCAGCTTAGCGGGGGAACGGTTACAAGAGACCCAGTACTTC.